This T cell receptor beta chain is drawn from a study of lymphopenia after photon versus proton radiotherapy. For this clone: Its target is not known.

The study's findings and limits: Only patients who died were analyzed for survival; proton advantage is unproven. After lymphocyte nadir, photon-treated repertoires showed oligoclonal expansion, especially CD8+ Temra. Proton therapy kept repertoires fairly stable, unlike photons, which gained effector/memory cells. Larger post-nadir TCR diversity loss correlated inversely with survival in deceased patients.

TCRdb keeps only in-frame clones here, not all; method: immunoSEQ multiplex PCR. Of 52,000 or so clones in the sample, more than 85% were seen once. The clonotype comes from a woman aged 35 to 49 with cholangiocarcinoma. This sample comprised peripheral blood, obtained from a patient treated with photon-based radiotherapy.

The CDR3 DNA follows: TGTGCCAGCAGCTTGGGTCTTATCGGGGATAATTCACCCCTCCACTTT. Protein product: CASSLGLIGDNSPLHF. The chain couples TRBV5-6 to TRBJ1-6; D is unclear. The CDR3 sequence is 16 residues long. V was pared by 0 bases and J by 5 bases, with 12 bases between. Germline V gene lookup returns CDR1 SGHDT and CDR2 YYEEEE.